Below, one TCR beta chain is given with its context. This clone was observed a few times. Which antigen it targets is not known. The record has no base qualities; no much larger clone is one base away. The Qiagen DNeasy kit was used to extract genomic DNA from unsorted PBMCs and from the negatively selected CD4+ and CD8+ fractions. TCR beta CDR3 regions were amplified by immunoSEQ multiplex PCR using primers annealing to V and J segments. A synthetic immune receptor repertoire was used to minimize amplification bias, and remaining bias was computationally removed after sequencing. Per the authors' processing: Repertoire diversity was quantified as the Shannon entropy index using custom Python scripts. Unsorted, CD4+ and CD8+ repertoires were analyzed separately, except in combined analyses where CD4+ and CD8+ sequences were merged in silico. Clonal expansion was defined as a frequency increase of at least 2-fold after treatment compared with C1D1, and clones undetected at baseline were assigned a pseudocount of 0.5. Clones with 0 or 1 copy at C1D1 were defined as singleton clones, while clones with 2 or more copies were defined as non-singleton clones. Clones expanded in unsorted samples were labelled as CD4+, CD8+ or unknown by matching protein sequences in sorted samples from the same patient. Wilcoxon tests on paired samples were used to test diversity changes from C1D1 to C4D1. Imported from immuneACCESS, the table was reduced by TCRdb to in-frame sequences with V and J called. These copies leave out some clones; in studies compared against another copy, an unresolved V gene accounts for under half, and the cause of the remainder is not known. V and J calls and clone size come straight from that table; D and trimming were deduced from the DNA. The sample has fewer than 30,000 clones on record, about 81% of them singletons. The ten biggest clones cover 6.2% of the sample.

V is pared back by 0 bases and J by 3 bases, with 15 bases lying between the germline termini. In the germline V gene, CDR1 corresponds to MNHNS and CDR2 to SASEGT. Measured from the cysteine to the phenylalanine, the CDR3 is 16 residues long. CDR3 DNA is the only sequence kept; it has 48 bases, read in frame from the first base. The sample's time point, from its label and the paper: cycle 4 day 1 (C4D1), after five to seven weeks of nivolumab. Every trial patient had relapsed after autologous stem cell transplantation, and cohorts A, B and C differed in prior brentuximab vedotin exposure. A total of roughly 60 patients with relapsed/refractory classical Hodgkin lymphoma made up the trial cohort, and each patient's best overall response was complete response, partial response or progressive disease. Trial patients were treated with single-agent nivolumab in the multi-cohort phase II CheckMate 205 trial. An independent review committee assessed best overall response using the 2007 International Working Group response criteria. Trial PBMCs were collected immediately before nivolumab initiation (C1D1) and during therapy at cycle 2 day 1 and cycle 4 day 1. Peripheral blood was collected in 8 mL Vacutainer Cell Preparation Tubes, from which PBMCs were isolated by centrifugation and then cryopreserved.

These data originate in a study of PD-1 blockade in classical Hodgkin lymphoma (dated by TCRdb to 2020 to 2022). The study in broad terms: Nivolumab dosing was 3 mg/kg intravenously every 2 weeks, continuing until either disease progression or unacceptable toxicity. The study used CyTOF and TCR beta sequencing to define a peripheral blood immune signature of response to PD-1 blockade in classical Hodgkin lymphoma. The investigation overall reported the following: Baseline TCR diversity was reported to be lower in newly diagnosed patients than in healthy donors and to be lower still in relapsed/refractory patients. The study was restricted to a single clinical trial cohort, and the causes of repertoire differences, possibly disease activity or prior therapy, were left undefined. Trial patients with a complete response had baseline diversity similar to that of newly diagnosed patients, while partial responders and progressors had significantly lower diversity. A significant rise by C4D1 was seen in CD4+ but not CD8+ TCR diversity (p=0.0027 vs p=0.16), with the rise being most apparent in complete responders (p=0.02). Lower diversity was observed in patients in whom nivolumab was started less than 1 year after ASCT, and these patients were excluded from later analyses so that confounding by immune reconstitution would be avoided.

The chain was built from TRBV6-1 and TRBJ2-7; matching of 6 bases hints at TRBD1 as the D gene. The sequence derives from a human donor with classical Hodgkin lymphoma. The source material was peripheral blood mononuclear cells (PBMCs), sampled before the fourth cycle of nivolumab. The CDR3 amino acid sequence is: CASSEATQGGLYEQYF. The nucleotides are TGTGCCAGCAGTGAAGCGACACAGGGCGGACTCTACGAGCAGTACTTC.